This T cell receptor beta chain was identified in a study of blood T cell repertoires in COVID-19. One Seattle source followed patients from active infection through their disease course. Germline CDR1 and CDR2: SGHNT and YYREEE (reference sequence). Trimming pared 1 base from V and 4 bases from J, leaving 14 bases between. The CDR3 has 15 amino acids. Generated by immunoSEQ multiplex PCR, the TCRdb table keeps only in-frame clones and is missing some. In the table there are 130,000 or so clones, about 87% of which are singletons. The clonotype originates from a human donor with COVID-19, enrolled during active disease. The donor label of this sample is uncertain. Sequenced input: peripheral blood. V and J are TRBV5-4 and TRBJ1-2; the D gene is possibly TRBD1 (6 bases). DNA of the CDR3: TGTGCCAGCAGCTTGTTTGGGGGCCCCGGCTATGGCTACACCTTC. It yields the protein CASSLFGGPGYGYTF. The whole variable domain, filled in from reference TRBV5-4 and TRBJ1-2, reads ETGVTQSPTHLIKTRGQQVTLRCSSQSGHNTVSWYQQALGQGPQFIFQYYREEENGRGNFPPRFSGLQFPNYSSELNVNALELDDSALYLCASSLFGGPGYGYTFGSGTRLTVV.